The 5 T cell receptor beta chains listed next were all sequenced from one sample in a study of T-cell memory formation after mild COVID-19. TCRdb reprocessed the 5' RACE reads with MiXCR, giving one entry per CDR3 protein. The sample gives some 450,000 distinct CDR3 sequences, 20% of which show up once; approximately 8.1% is in the top ten. Source material: PBMCs or a T cell subset sorted from them (not recorded which). These receptors were collected from an adult woman who had mild COVID-19 (a few samples of this study predate the infection). Cell type and time point are not known.

Only a few counts were recorded for this clonotype. This chain uses TRBV29-1 with TRBJ2-7; no firm D call. Trimming stripped 5 bases from V and 4 bases from J, with 15 bases between. The CDR3 is 13 residues long. Germline values: CDR1 SQVTM, CDR2 ANQGSEA. The CDR3: CSVIVLLGYEQYF. CDR3 DNA: TGCAGCGTTATTGTCCTGCTCGGTTACGAGCAGTACTTC.

This clonotype was counted only a few times. V gene TRBV19 combines with J gene TRBJ2-2; no clear D. Germline V gene data show CDR1 as LNHDA and CDR2 as SQIVND (reference sequence). V lost 5 bases and J lost 7, with 5 bases in between. The CDR3 sequence is 11 residues long. CDR3 in DNA: TGTGCCAGTAGTTCCAGCGGGGAGCTGTTTTTT. Protein product: CASSSSGELFF. Using reference TRBV19 and TRBJ2-2 for the parts outside the CDR3, the full variable domain is DGGITQSPKYLFRKEGQNVTLSCEQNLNHDAMYWYRQDPGQGLRLIYYSQIVNDFQKGDIAEGYSVSREKKESFPLTVTSAQKNPTAFYLCASSSSGELFFGEGSRLTVL.

The rearrangement links TRBV6-1 to TRBJ2-7; TRBD1 agrees at 9 bases. The CDR3 sequence is 15 residues long. Germline lookup yields CDR1 MNHNS and CDR2 SASEGT. J gave up 4 bases and V 3 bases, and 7 bases lay outside the gene matches. CDR3 sequence reads: CASSDPGTGIYEQYF. The CDR3 coding sequence is TGTGCCAGCAGTGATCCCGGGACAGGGATATACGAGCAGTACTTC.

The chain links TRBV20-1 to TRBJ2-7, with 10 bases fitting TRBD2. Germline values: CDR1 DFQATT, CDR2 SNEGSKA (reference sequence). This CDR3 is 16 amino acids long. The J segment lost 2 bases and the V segment lost 0 bases, leaving 7 bases of the junction unmatched. CDR3 in amino acids: CSARDTGTSATYEQYF. The CDR3 DNA sequence: TGCAGTGCTAGAGATACCGGGACTAGCGCTACCTACGAGCAGTACTTC.

The gene calls are TRBV7-2 and TRBJ1-5; D may be TRBD1 (5 bases). V was trimmed by 4 bases and J by 5 bases, leaving 9 bases between them. This CDR3 has 13 residues. CDR1 is SGHTA and CDR2 is FQGNSA in the germline V gene. CDR3 DNA: TGTGCCAGCAGCTGGGACCTTGATCAGCCCCAGCATTTT. Protein product: CASSWDLDQPQHF.